This T cell receptor (beta chain) emerged from a study of CD8 T cells in Susac syndrome. Per the germline V gene, CDR1 is MNHNS and CDR2 is SASEGT. The length of the CDR3 is 13 residues. Trimming stripped 6 bases from V and 5 bases from J, with 13 bases between. Blood CD8+ and CD4+ T cells underwent high-throughput TCR beta sequencing. The individuals used as controls were healthy donors who had been matched for both age and sex. The authors reverse transcribed roughly 0.5 to 1 ug RNA with random hexamers. Amplification of TCR beta CDR3 used immunoSEQ multiplex PCR across 54 Vbeta and 13 Jbeta. A single record per CDR3 protein comes from TCRdb applying MiXCR to the immunoSEQ multiplex PCR reads. This table has 90,000 or so distinct CDR3 sequences, 90% to 95% appearing once.

This rearrangement joins TRBV6-1 to TRBJ2-5; possibly TRBD1 for D (7 bases). Sequenced material: CD8+ T cells from PBMCs. This clonotype was sampled from a human donor in good health. Here the CDR3 reads CASRVQGRETQYF. DNA for the CDR3: TGTGCCAGCAGGGTACAGGGGAGGGAGACCCAGTACTTC.